The next 26 T cell receptor beta chains were all read from a single sample in a study of T cells in Graves' hyperthyroidism and ophthalmopathy (dated by TCRdb to the late 2010s). The method was multiplex PCR. These reads were obtained on an Illumina HiSeq 2000. The TCR beta CDR3 regions were amplified from RNA transcripts. The TCR CDR3 was subjected to a first round of RT-PCR using the HTBI primer set and the Qiagen OneStep RT-PCR kit. TCRdb redid the processing of the public reads, applying fastp at Q25 and MiXCR, and retained in-frame beta chains. One record per CDR3 amino acid sequence lists the most common genes and DNA. This sample comprises hundreds of thousands of distinct CDR3 sequences, about 15% of them detected only once. About 9.4% of the sample lies in the top ten. The source material was blood. These receptors originate from a woman under 30 with Graves' hyperthyroidism.

This rearrangement joins TRBV12-3 or TRBV12-4 to TRBJ2-1; D gene unclear. With 2 bases removed from V and 0 bases from J, the gap between germline ends came to 23 bases. The CDR3 length is 20 residues. The CDR3 DNA follows: TGTGCCAGCAGTTTAATACCCGGCCTTCAGGCGCGAGGCTCCTACAATGAGCAGTTCTTC. It translates to CASSLIPGLQARGSYNEQFF.

This clonotype came up many times. The J gene is TRBJ2-5, the V gene TRBV2; 7 positions agree with TRBD2. The V gene's germline CDR1 is SNHLY and CDR2 FYNNEI. This CDR3 is 17 amino acids long. The V segment lost 5 bases and the J segment 0 bases; nucleotides outside the gene matches: 12. This chain's CDR3 is CASSTPRSGANQETQYF. As DNA, the CDR3 is TGTGCCAGCAGTACCCCCCGGAGCGGGGCAAACCAAGAGACCCAGTACTTC.

Note on this clonotype: A much larger clonotype is one base distant, so this may be a read error. V gene TRBV28 combines with J gene TRBJ2-2; D could derive from TRBD1 or TRBD2 (6 bases each). The V and J ends lost 8 bases and 4 bases respectively, with 17 bases between them. Germline V gene data show CDR1 as MDHEN and CDR2 as SYDVKM. The CDR3 has 15 residues. For the CDR3, the DNA is TGTGCCAGCGAAGGGGGGCGCGGGTCCACCGGGGAGCTGTTTTTT. It encodes CASEGGRGSTGELFF.

In its sample, this clonotype was seen many times. The chain recombines TRBV28 with TRBJ2-7; TRBD2 aligns across 8 bases. CDR1 MDHEN and CDR2 SYDVKM come from the germline V gene. The V gene end was trimmed by 6 bases and the J gene end by 5 bases; junction bases not matched to a gene: 6. This CDR3 has 13 amino acids. This chain's CDR3 is CASRWTSFDEQYF. CDR3 DNA: TGTGCCAGCAGATGGACTAGCTTCGACGAGCAGTACTTC.

This clonotype was found many times. V and J are TRBV27 and TRBJ2-7; 9 nucleotides line up with TRBD1. CDR3 length equals 18 residues. Germline V CDR1 and CDR2: MNHEY, SMNVEV (reference sequence). J lost 3 bases, V lost 1 base, and 13 bases had no gene match. The CDR3 region is CASSLWHWKGQGGYEQYF. CDR3 nucleotide sequence: TGTGCCAGCAGTTTATGGCATTGGAAGGGACAGGGTGGCTACGAGCAGTACTTC.

V usage is TRBV5-1 and J usage is TRBJ2-5; 8 bases fit TRBD1. V trimming: 0 bases; J trimming: 4 bases; junction bases outside the gene matches: 5. Germline V gives CDR1 SGHRS, CDR2 YFSETQ. The CDR3 is 15 residues long. The CDR3 sequence is CASSLGGDRGETQYF. For the CDR3, the DNA is TGCGCCAGCAGCTTGGGGGGTGACAGGGGAGAGACCCAGTACTTC.

In regard to this clonotype: A single base separates this from a much larger clone, so it may be a read error. No conserved phenylalanine or tryptophan is present at the end of the CDR3, so a read error is the likely explanation. This chain connects TRBV16 to TRBJ1-2; D call uncertain. Deletions cut 4 bases from V and 5 bases from J, with 17 bases between. Germline loops: CDR1 KGHSY, CDR2 FQNENV. CDR3 size: 15 residues. CDR3 residues: CASSPPGGLEYGYTL. The CDR3 DNA reads as TGTGCCAGCAGCCCTCCAGGTGGATTGGAGTATGGCTACACCCTC.

The table lists this clonotype with many counts. The V call is TRBV6-2 or TRBV6-3, the J call TRBJ1-5, with 8 positions matching TRBD1. Trimming at V came to 1 base and at J to 6 bases, leaving 5 bases not matched to a gene. The length of the CDR3 is 15 residues. Per the germline V gene, CDR1 is MNHEY and CDR2 is SVGEGT. The CDR3 DNA reads as TGTGCCAGCAGTTACTACGGACAGGGCACTCAGCCCCAGCATTTT. Translating gives CASSYYGQGTQPQHF.

This sequence joins TRBV6-5 and TRBJ1-1; D unclear. From germline, CDR1 is MNHEY and CDR2 SVGAGI. V shed 2 bases and J shed 1 base, with 17 bases lying between them. The CDR3 runs 17 residues. The CDR3 nucleotides read TGTGCCAGCAGTTACGGCGGCATAGGCCCACGGAACACTGAAGCTTTCTTT. As protein: CASSYGGIGPRNTEAFF.

This clonotype was counted only a few times. The rearrangement joins TRBV10-3 to TRBJ2-5, with a tentative D call TRBD1 (5 bases). This CDR3 spans 13 amino acids. Germline CDR1 ENHRY, CDR2 SYGVKD. The ends were cut back, 7 bases at V and 2 bases at J, with 11 bases in the middle. The CDR3 DNA reads as TGTGCCATCAACCGACAGCCTCAAGAGACCCAGTACTTC. Translated: CAINRQPQETQYF.

The J gene is TRBJ2-1, the V gene TRBV7-9; D call uncertain. The CDR3 has 12 amino acids. V was trimmed by 5 bases and J by 10 bases, leaving 12 bases between them. CDR1 SEHNR and CDR2 FQNEAQ come from the germline V gene (reference sequence). The CDR3 DNA reads TGTGCCAGCAGCCCTCTGGGCTTCGAGCAGTTCTTC. Its protein is CASSPLGFEQFF.

This clonotype showed up just a few times. The genes are TRBV10-3 and TRBJ2-1; 9 nucleotides line up with TRBD1. Germline CDR1 ENHRY, CDR2 SYGVKD. V shed 2 bases and J 2 bases; nucleotides not matched to a gene: 4. This CDR3 comprises 16 residues. CDR3: CAISEGRQGAYNEQFF. CDR3 DNA sequence: TGTGCCATCAGTGAGGGAAGACAGGGGGCCTACAATGAGCAGTTCTTC.

This clonotype showed up many times. The J gene is TRBJ2-7, the V gene TRBV2; the match to TRBD2 covers 8 bases. The CDR3 is 16 amino acids. V lost 6 bases to trimming and J lost 7 bases; unmatched junction nucleotides: 17. Germline V gene data show CDR1 as SNHLY and CDR2 as FYNNEI. The CDR3 DNA reads TGTGCCAGCAGCGTCCCACTAGCGGCCCGATCTACGGAGCAGTACTTC. This sequence encodes CASSVPLAARSTEQYF. The whole variable domain, filled in from reference TRBV2 and TRBJ2-7, reads EPEVTQTPSHQVTQMGQEVILRCVPISNHLYFYWYRQILGQKVEFLVSFYNNEISEKSEIFDDQFSVERPDGSNFTLKIRSTKLEDSAMYFCASSVPLAARSTEQYFGPGTRLTVT.

There are many counts of this clonotype. The gene calls are TRBV12-3 or TRBV12-4 and TRBJ2-2; D gene ambiguous. The CDR3 consists of 13 residues. The germline V and J ends were trimmed by 5 bases and 0 bases, with 4 bases remaining between them. The CDR3 DNA reads as TGTGCCAGCAGTGGGTCGAACACCGGGGAGCTGTTTTTT. Its protein is CASSGSNTGELFF.

This clonotype occurred many times. V and J are TRBV29-1 and TRBJ2-3, with D perhaps assigned TRBD1 or TRBD2 (5 bases each). The CDR3 extends over 13 amino acids. V was clipped by 4 bases and J by 2 bases, with 10 bases between them. The germline CDR1 and CDR2 sequences are SQVTM and ANQGSEA. The CDR3 region has the DNA TGCAGCGTTGGAGGGGTCAACACAGATACGCAGTATTTT. Its protein product is CSVGGVNTDTQYF.

This sequence joins TRBV12-3 or TRBV12-4 and TRBJ2-7, with D maybe TRBD2 (6 bases). The CDR3 covers 15 residues. Trimming pared 5 bases from V and 6 bases from J, leaving 20 bases between. CDR3 amino acids: CASSRRRGRAGEQYF. The CDR3 nucleotides read TGTGCCAGCAGTCGCCGACGGGGGAGAGCCGGCGAGCAGTACTTC.

This clonotype appeared many times. The chain combines TRBV7-9 with TRBJ2-5; no firm D call. The CDR3 has 12 residues. Germline V gene data show CDR1 as SEHNR and CDR2 as FQNEAQ (reference sequence). The ends were cut back, 5 bases at V and 9 bases at J, with 13 bases in the middle. In DNA, the CDR3 is TGTGCCAGCAGCCCCGGCGTCGTCCCCCAGTACTTC. Protein: CASSPGVVPQYF. The complete variable domain, with remaining parts taken from reference TRBV7-9 and TRBJ2-5, reads DTGVSQNPRHKITKRGQNVTFRCDPISEHNRLYWYRQTLGQGPEFLTYFQNEAQLEKSRLLSDRFSAERPKGSFSTLEIQRTEQGDSAMYLCASSPGVVPQYFGPGTRLLVL.

This clonotype was recorded many times. The rearrangement uses TRBV3-1 and TRBJ2-1, with 7 bases identical to TRBD2. Germline assignment: CDR1 LGHDT and CDR2 YNNKEL (reference sequence). This CDR3 contains 15 residues. V was pared by 4 bases and J by 5 bases, with 8 bases of the junction left unmatched. DNA for the CDR3: TGTGCCAGCAGCCTCCGACTAGCTGGGAACAATGAGCAGTTCTTC. Amino acids: CASSLRLAGNNEQFF.

This clonotype was seen a few times. The chain couples TRBV11-3 to TRBJ1-2, with D unresolved. V lost 5 bases to trimming and J lost 2 bases, with 15 bases between them. The germline CDR1 and CDR2 sequences are SGHNT and YENEEA. This CDR3 comprises 15 residues. The CDR3 here is CASSPTREPNYGYTF. The CDR3 DNA sequence: TGTGCCAGCAGCCCAACCCGGGAGCCGAACTATGGCTACACCTTC.

This clonotype came up many times. Relative to the germline gene, one junction end is altered; a read error may explain this. This chain uses TRBV24-1 with TRBJ1-1; the match to TRBD1 covers 7 bases. This CDR3 has 13 amino acids. Germline V gives CDR1 KGHDR, CDR2 SFDVKD. Here the CDR3 reads CATSGLRDSKAFF. CDR3 nucleotide sequence: TGTGCCACGAGTGGACTTCGGGACAGCAAAGCTTTCTTT.

This clonotype showed up just a few times. J is TRBJ2-1 and V is TRBV6-1; 12 bases line up with TRBD2. The V segment lost 6 bases and the J segment 7 bases; nucleotides outside the gene matches: 19. The CDR3 sequence is 19 residues long. Germline V gene data show CDR1 as MNHNS and CDR2 as SASEGT. The CDR3 loop reads CASSPNPLAGGPMRNEQFF. The CDR3 nucleotides read TGTGCCAGCAGCCCTAACCCCCTAGCGGGAGGGCCGATGAGAAATGAGCAGTTCTTC.

The rearrangement joins TRBV27 to TRBJ2-2; D is unclear. The CDR3 loop spans 15 amino acids. The germline V gene has CDR1 MNHEY and CDR2 SMNVEV (reference sequence). The V end lost 6 bases, the J end lost 3 bases, and 14 bases lay between the germline ends. CDR3 protein: CASRTAPGYTGELFF. The CDR3 nucleotides read TGTGCCAGCAGGACCGCCCCGGGCTACACCGGGGAGCTGTTTTTT.

The rearrangement links TRBV5-6 to TRBJ2-7; D might be TRBD1 (5 bases). CDR1 SGHDT and CDR2 YYEEEE come from the germline V gene. There are 16 residues in the CDR3. Trimming took 0 bases from V and 5 from J, leaving 18 bases between them. As DNA, the CDR3 is TGTGCCAGCAGCTTGGGAGCTAGTTCCTGGGGCCACGAGCAGTACTTC. Residues: CASSLGASSWGHEQYF. Complete variable domain (other parts from reference TRBV5-6 and TRBJ2-7): DAGVTQSPTHLIKTRGQQVTLRCSPKSGHDTVSWYQQALGQGPQFIFQYYEEEERQRGNFPDRFSGHQFPNYSSELNVNALLLGDSALYLCASSLGASSWGHEQYFGPGTRLTVT.

This clonotype was found a few times. This chain connects TRBV6-5 to TRBJ2-7; D remains unclear. CDR1 MNHEY and CDR2 SVGAGI come from the germline V gene. The CDR3 totals 14 residues. Trimming cost V 4 bases and J 0 bases, with 10 bases left between them. The CDR3 sequence is CASSSPASSYEQYF. The CDR3 bases are TGTGCCAGCAGTTCCCCAGCGAGCTCCTACGAGCAGTACTTC.

In its sample, this clonotype was seen many times. This sequence joins TRBV4-1 and TRBJ1-2, with D possibly TRBD1 on 6 matching bases. Deletions cut 6 bases from V and 8 bases from J, with 19 bases between. This CDR3 comprises 14 residues. Germline-derived CDR1 and CDR2 are MGHRA and YSYEKL. CDR3 sequence (DNA): TGCGCCAGCAGAACCGGGACACTGGAAGGCGGCTACACCTTC. It specifies CASRTGTLEGGYTF.

This clonotype was observed at least ten times. The chain carries TRBV30 and TRBJ2-1, with 9 positions matching TRBD2. Losses at the gene ends were 2 bases for V and 8 bases for J; bases not matched to a gene: 4. Germline loops: CDR1 GTSNPN, CDR2 SVGIG (reference sequence). The CDR3 covers 13 residues. The CDR3 bases are TGTGCCTGGAGTATCAGCGGGAGGCATGAGCAGTTCTTC. As protein: CAWSISGRHEQFF.